These 8 T cell receptor beta chains were sequenced from one sample in a study of sequential checkpoint blockade in melanoma. TCRdb's copy holds only in-frame clones and misses some; the assay was immunoSEQ multiplex PCR. Of tens of thousands of clones listed, roughly 78% are singletons. Indicated treatment: randomized to nivolumab then ipilimumab (arm A) or the reverse (arm B). The sample was CD8+ T cells sorted from blood (inferred from file names), taken from a patient given nivolumab and ipilimumab in sequence. The receptors were gathered from a human donor with melanoma.

V and J are TRBV28 and TRBJ1-2, with D possibly being TRBD1 (6 bases). The CDR3 runs 13 residues. Germline CDR1 is MDHEN and CDR2 is SYDVKM. V was clipped by 6 bases and J by 3 bases, with 11 bases between them. The CDR3, as DNA: TGTGCCAGCAGATCAGGGGAATACTATGGCTACACCTTC. Translation gives CASRSGEYYGYTF.

This chain connects TRBV5-6 to TRBJ1-5, with 11 bases aligning to TRBD1. Germline V gene lookup returns CDR1 SGHDT and CDR2 YYEEEE. This CDR3 has 17 residues. V was clipped by 3 bases and J by 7 bases; unmatched bases: 12. The CDR3 protein is CASSSGTGGNLVQPQHF. The CDR3 region has the DNA TGTGCCAGCAGCTCTGGGACAGGGGGAAATCTTGTGCAGCCCCAGCATTTT.

This clone showed up just once. V and J are TRBV19 and TRBJ1-5, with 7 positions matching TRBD1. Trimming removed 7 bases from V and 0 bases from J; junction bases left unmatched: 9. The length of the CDR3 is 16 residues. CDR1 is LNHDA and CDR2 is SQIVND in the germline V gene (reference sequence). The CDR3 here is CASMGLGTASNQPQHF. CDR3 bases: TGTGCCAGTATGGGACTGGGGACAGCTAGCAATCAGCCCCAGCATTTT.

V usage is TRBV20-1 and J usage is TRBJ1-1; D remains unclear. In germline, CDR1 is DFQATT, CDR2 SNEGSKA (reference sequence). V was shortened by 3 bases and J by 3 bases, with 5 bases between the two germline ends. The CDR3 spans 11 residues. DNA of the CDR3: TGCAGTGCTAGGGTAGACACTGAAGCTTTCTTT. This codes for CSARVDTEAFF.

This clone was recorded a few times. This chain connects TRBV18 to TRBJ2-7; TRBD1 matches at 8 bases. Per germline, CDR1 KGHSH and CDR2 LQKENI. Trimming removed 3 bases from V and 5 bases from J; junction bases left unmatched: 6. The CDR3 covers 14 residues. CDR3 amino acids: CASSPLGQVDEQYF. The CDR3 coding sequence is TGTGCCAGCTCACCCCTGGGACAGGTGGACGAGCAGTACTTC.

The chain combines TRBV7-2 with TRBJ1-3; TRBD1 agrees at 7 bases. J gave up 4 bases and V 8 bases, and 8 bases lay outside the gene matches. This CDR3 has 14 amino acids. The V gene's germline CDR1 is SGHTA and CDR2 FQGNSA. The CDR3: CASESGTAGNTIYF. CDR3 nucleotides: TGTGCCAGCGAGTCAGGGACAGCGGGAAACACCATATATTTT.

The chain has TRBV19 and TRBJ2-7; 15 bases line up with TRBD2. The CDR3 contains 16 residues. In germline, CDR1 is LNHDA, CDR2 SQIVND (reference sequence). With 6 bases clipped from V and 4 bases from J, the junction kept 7 bases outside the gene matches. This CDR3 is CASRKIGTSGRYEQYF. The CDR3, as DNA: TGTGCCAGTAGGAAAATCGGGACTAGCGGGAGGTACGAGCAGTACTTC.

The chain carries TRBV29-1 and TRBJ1-3; D uncertain. CDR3 length equals 13 residues. V lost 1 base, J lost 0 bases, and 4 bases lay in between. Germline-derived CDR1 and CDR2 are SQVTM and ANQGSEA. CDR3 region: CSVEANSGNTIYF. DNA of the CDR3: TGCAGCGTTGAAGCCAACTCTGGAAACACCATATATTTT.